This entry features one TCR beta chain sequence. CDR1 is SGHNT and CDR2 is YENEEA in the germline V gene. V was pared by 5 bases and J by 1 base, with 5 bases of the junction left unmatched. There are 15 residues in the CDR3. This specimen belongs to a study of blood T cell repertoires in COVID-19. At the level of the study: Donors in the United States, Italy and Spain gave samples during acute or convalescent COVID-19.

In the source study's methods: Estimated nucleated cell counts came from reference gene primer amplification. Here immunoSEQ multiplex PCR was the method, and the copy in TCRdb shows in-frame clones only, minus some. V, J and clone size are those of that table, while D and trimming were read from the DNA. The repertoire holds about 460,000 clones, with roughly nine tenths as singletons. Cohorts were based on clinical histories the participants reported. Among Cohort 3 donors, those recovered had two negative PCRs, clearance, or symptom resolution. This TCR derives from a woman aged 55-69 years who had recovered from COVID-19. Specimen: PBMCs or T cells enriched from blood (not recorded which). V usage is TRBV11-3 and J usage is TRBJ1-3, with TRBD1 matching over 7 bases. The CDR3 is CASSQTGYSGNTIYF. CDR3 coding DNA: TGTGCCAGCAGCCAGACAGGGTATTCTGGAAACACCATATATTTT. The full variable domain, rest sourced from reference TRBV11-3 and TRBJ1-3, is EAGVVQSPRYKIIEKKQPVAFWCNPISGHNTLYWYLQNLGQGPELLIRYENEEAVDDSQLPKDRFSAERLKGVDSTLKIQPAELGDSAVYLCASSQTGYSGNTIYFGEGSWLTVV.